The 5 T cell receptor beta chains presented below share a single source sample, sequenced in a study of siplizumab effects on memory and regulatory T cells. The data were produced by immunoSEQ multiplex PCR, yet TCRdb's version contains in-frame clones alone and is incomplete. The sample comprises about 97,000 clones, around 90% of which are singletons, and around 12% rests with the top ten. The sample was non-Treg CD4+ T cells sorted from blood. Every receptor here comes from a human donor in good health.

The CDR3 reads CASSVAYNEQFF. DNA for the CDR3: TGTGCCAGTAGTGTCGCCTACAATGAGCAGTTCTTC. This chain uses TRBV19 with TRBJ2-1; D remains ambiguous. The CDR3 extends over 12 amino acids. CDR1 is LNHDA, CDR2 SQIVND, per germline (reference sequence). Trimming cost V 5 bases and J 2 bases, with 4 bases left between them.

This chain's CDR3 is CASSFQSGAGELFF. The CDR3, as DNA: TGTGCCAGCAGCTTTCAGTCTGGGGCCGGGGAGCTGTTTTTT. V and J are TRBV5-4 and TRBJ2-2, with unresolved D. CDR1 is SGHNT, CDR2 YYREEE, per germline (reference sequence). This CDR3 spans 14 amino acids. Trimming stripped 2 bases from V and 6 bases from J, with 11 bases between.

The chain combines TRBV18 with TRBJ2-1; no reliable D call. Looked up from germline, CDR1 is KGHSH and CDR2 is LQKENI. V was clipped by 6 bases and J by 2 bases, with 8 bases between them. This CDR3 has 13 amino acids. CDR3 sequence: CASSVFTYNEQFF. DNA of the CDR3: TGTGCCAGCTCCGTCTTCACCTACAATGAGCAGTTCTTC.

The CDR3 is CASSLSRGAVLQGTEAFF. CDR3 sequence (DNA): TGCGCCAGCAGCTTGTCACGGGGGGCGGTCCTACAGGGTACTGAAGCTTTCTTT. The chain combines TRBV5-1 with TRBJ1-1; a possible D gene is TRBD1 (6 bases). Trimming took off 1 base at V and 5 bases at J, with 24 bases between the two ends. The V gene's germline CDR1 is SGHRS and CDR2 YFSETQ. CDR3 size: 18 residues.

The chain couples TRBV5-4 to TRBJ1-2; possibly TRBD1 for D (6 bases). Germline assignment: CDR1 SGHNT and CDR2 YYREEE (reference sequence). Trimming removed 2 bases from V and 7 bases from J, with 15 bases in between. This CDR3 contains 14 residues. CDR3 loop: CASSLSRGAFGYTF. Written as DNA, the CDR3 is TGTGCCAGCAGCTTATCCCGGGGGGCATTTGGCTACACCTTC.